This T cell receptor beta chain comes out of a study of T cell responses to AZD1222 COVID-19 vaccine. Study-level points and caveats: The donor group comprised mostly white British people and more females; the analysis possibly underestimated clonal diversity. Regions 160-218 and 743-854 held dominance among vaccine-associated CD4 TCRs, which spanned spike. Seropositive AZD1222 recipients at baseline numbered only six or seven.

CDR3 length: 14 residues. V gave up 5 bases and J gave up 3 bases; unmatched junction bases: 7. Germline V gene data show CDR1 as SNHLY and CDR2 as FYNNEI. Regarding this clone: Its antigen is still unknown.

Assay used: immunoSEQ multiplex PCR; TCRdb lists only in-frame clones, some missing. The sample consists of roughly 70,000 clones, 70% to 90% of them appearing once. Sequences were derived from peripheral blood, sampled 28 days after the second AZD1222 dose. The chain carries TRBV2 and TRBJ2-7; 7 positions match TRBD2. The receptor was isolated from an adult who received the AZD1222 COVID-19 vaccine. The DNA of the CDR3 is TGTGCCAGCAGTTATTTAACTAGCGTCTACGAGCAGTACTTC. Amino acid sequence: CASSYLTSVYEQYF.